The 22 T cell receptor beta chains reported below all come from one sample, sequenced in a study of T cells in Graves' hyperthyroidism and ophthalmopathy. Amplification yielded TCR beta CDR3 regions, with RNA transcripts as the source. HTBI primers drove first-round RT-PCR of the TCR CDR3. TCRdb re-called the multiplex PCR reads with MiXCR, one entry per CDR3 protein. There are hundreds of thousands of distinct CDR3 sequences in the sample; just under 20% occur only once, and 45% to 50% lies in the top ten. Input material: blood. These receptors were taken from a middle-aged man with Graves' ophthalmopathy.

This clonotype turned up a few times. This rearrangement joins TRBV27 to TRBJ2-2, with 7 nucleotides matching TRBD1. This CDR3 is 14 amino acids long. Germline V lookup: CDR1 MNHEY, CDR2 SMNVEV (reference sequence). Trimming removed 8 bases from V and 5 bases from J; junction bases left unmatched: 8. The CDR3 spells CASGQAFWTGELFF. The CDR3 DNA reads TGTGCCAGCGGACAGGCCTTTTGGACCGGGGAGCTGTTTTTT.

This chain links TRBV6-2 or TRBV6-3 with TRBJ2-1; TRBD2 matches at 7 bases. Germline CDR1 is MNHEY and CDR2 is SVGEGT. V dropped 4 bases and J dropped 5; count of bases not matched to a gene: 14. This CDR3 has 17 amino acids. The CDR3 here is CASSLIPQAGVHNEQFF. The CDR3 DNA follows: TGTGCCAGCAGTTTGATCCCCCAGGCGGGAGTCCACAATGAGCAGTTCTTC.

The V and J genes are TRBV7-2 and TRBJ2-1; D gene ambiguous. Germline CDR1 and CDR2: SGHTA and FQGNSA. The CDR3 length is 14 residues. The V end was cut by 5 bases, the J end by 9 bases, with 17 bases between. CDR3 in amino acids: CASSPVVPTGEQFF. CDR3 sequence (DNA): TGTGCCAGCAGCCCCGTGGTCCCCACTGGTGAGCAGTTCTTC.

The chain is built from TRBV7-3 and TRBJ1-1, with 8 positions matching TRBD1. CDR3 length: 13 amino acids. The J segment lost 10 bases and the V segment lost 5 bases, leaving 9 bases of the junction unmatched. Germline CDR1 is SGHTA and CDR2 is FQGTGA. The CDR3 loop reads CASSPTTGQGAFF. DNA of the CDR3: TGTGCCAGCAGCCCTACGACCGGACAGGGAGCTTTCTTT.

This clonotype was seen ten or more times. The V call is TRBV4-1, the J call TRBJ2-7, with D unclear. The germline gives CDR1 MGHRA, CDR2 YSYEKL. This CDR3 is built from 15 residues. V was cut by 2 bases and J by 4 bases, with 15 bases left in between. CDR3 loop: CASSQLQQQRYEQYF. Here the CDR3 DNA reads TGCGCCAGCAGCCAACTCCAACAGCAGAGGTACGAGCAGTACTTC.

This clonotype has a count of ten or more. The chain is built from TRBV6-1 and TRBJ1-1; 7 bases fit TRBD1. J was trimmed by 2 bases and V by 6 bases; bases with no gene match: 3. Per the germline V gene, CDR1 is MNHNS and CDR2 is SASEGT. The CDR3 runs to 13 residues. This CDR3 reads CASSWDSNTEAFF. The CDR3 DNA is TGTGCCAGCAGCTGGGACAGTAACACTGAAGCTTTCTTT.

On this clonotype: One end of the junction is discordant with germline, which a read error may explain. The CDR3 region has the DNA TGTGCTAGCAGCGCAAGTCAGGGGGCAGGGGAGACCCAGTACTTC. Protein product: CASSASQGAGETQYF. The J gene is TRBJ2-5, the V gene TRBV7-7; 8 bases line up with TRBD1. Germline assignment: CDR1 SSHAT and CDR2 FNYEAQ (reference sequence). The CDR3 runs 15 residues.

This clonotype was recorded a few times. The rearrangement uses TRBV5-1 and TRBJ2-1, with D uncertain. This CDR3 region has 13 residues. CDR1 and CDR2 from the germline V gene are SGHRS and YFSETQ. V was pared by 0 bases and J by 9 bases, with 10 bases between. This CDR3 reads CASSLDPSGEQFF. CDR3 DNA sequence: TGCGCCAGCAGCTTGGACCCCAGTGGTGAGCAGTTCTTC.

The rearrangement links TRBV20-1 to TRBJ1-2; tentatively, D is TRBD1 (5 bases). The germline V gene encodes CDR1 DFQATT and CDR2 SNEGSKA (reference sequence). CDR3 length: 16 amino acids. Trimming removed 1 base from V and 2 bases from J, with 17 bases in between. CDR3 nucleotides: TGCAGTGCTAGAGTACCCCCATCCCAGGGAAACTATGGCTACACCTTC. Protein sequence: CSARVPPSQGNYGYTF.

This clonotype has just a few counts. This chain uses TRBV10-3 with TRBJ1-2, with TRBD1 identical over 9 bases. The CDR3 totals 14 residues. V shed 5 bases and J 6 bases; nucleotides not matched to a gene: 7. Germline V CDR1 and CDR2: ENHRY, SYGVKD. Here the CDR3 reads CAISTPGTGNGYTF. For the CDR3, the DNA is TGTGCCATCAGTACCCCCGGGACAGGGAATGGCTACACCTTC.

There are many counts of this clonotype. The CDR3 DNA follows: TGCAGTGCTAGCCGAAACAGGGAGAACACTGAAGCTTTCTTT. This codes for CSASRNRENTEAFF. The V gene is TRBV20-1, the J gene TRBJ1-1; TRBD1 is a possible D gene (6 bases). Germline V gene sequence: CDR1 DFQATT, CDR2 SNEGSKA (reference sequence). The CDR3 is made up of 14 amino acids. V was clipped by 3 bases and J by 1 base, with 12 bases between them.

This chain connects TRBV20-1 to TRBJ2-7; no clear D. This CDR3 region has 14 residues. Germline V gene data show CDR1 as DFQATT and CDR2 as SNEGSKA (reference sequence). V was trimmed by 6 bases and J by 0 bases, leaving 15 bases between them. DNA of the CDR3: TGCAGTGCCCCCCAATCTTTGAGCTCCTACGAGCAGTACTTC. Its translation is CSAPQSLSSYEQYF.

This clonotype has only one observation. The J gene is TRBJ1-2, the V gene TRBV19, with D uncertain. The V gene's germline CDR1 is LNHDA and CDR2 SQIVND (reference sequence). The CDR3 runs to 14 residues. V was pared by 5 bases and J by 6 bases, with 16 bases between. Here the CDR3 reads CASSEGWFSDGYTF. CDR3 bases: TGTGCCAGTAGTGAAGGTTGGTTCTCCGATGGCTACACCTTC. The whole variable domain, remainder taken from reference TRBV19 and TRBJ1-2, is DGGITQSPKYLFRKEGQNVTLSCEQNLNHDAMYWYRQDPGQGLRLIYYSQIVNDFQKGDIAEGYSVSREKKESFPLTVTSAQKNPTAFYLCASSEGWFSDGYTFGSGTRLTVV.

This chain joins TRBV6-1 and TRBJ1-6, with D unclear. The germline V and J ends were trimmed by 3 bases and 9 bases, with 15 bases remaining between them. The CDR3 is 15 residues long. The V gene's germline CDR1 is MNHNS and CDR2 SASEGT. In DNA form, the CDR3 reads TGTGCCAGCAGTGATATTGAGGGAGGGTTTTCACCCCTCCACTTT. Translation gives CASSDIEGGFSPLHF.

A few counts support this clonotype. V is TRBV7-3 and J is TRBJ2-1, with 7 nucleotides matching TRBD2. V shed 2 bases, J shed 0 bases, and the junction held 1 base outside the gene matches. This CDR3 has 15 amino acids. Germline V gene sequence: CDR1 SGHTA, CDR2 FQGTGA. CDR3 sequence (DNA): TGTGCCAGCAGCTTAGCGGGAGCCTCCTACAATGAGCAGTTCTTC. Protein: CASSLAGASYNEQFF.

At least ten counts were recorded for this clonotype. The rearrangement links TRBV28 to TRBJ1-1; tentatively, D is TRBD1 (5 bases). There are 19 residues in the CDR3. Trimming removed 2 bases at V and 3 bases at J, with 25 bases between. Germline lookup yields CDR1 MDHEN and CDR2 SYDVKM. CDR3 nucleotides: TGTGCCAGCAGTTTAGAAAGGCGGGGGTGGAGGGTGGCTTACACTGAAGCTTTCTTT. Amino acids: CASSLERRGWRVAYTEAFF.

This clonotype was observed a handful of times. The J gene is TRBJ1-1, the V gene TRBV7-9; D ambiguous. Looked up from germline, CDR1 is SEHNR and CDR2 is FQNEAQ (reference sequence). V lost 5 bases and J lost 2, with 0 bases in between. There are 10 residues in the CDR3. The CDR3 protein is CASSNTEAFF. The CDR3 DNA sequence: TGTGCCAGCAGCAACACTGAAGCTTTCTTT.

The chain couples TRBV6-1 to TRBJ1-2, with D hard to call. The CDR3 extends over 9 amino acids. Germline values: CDR1 MNHNS, CDR2 SASEGT. V lost 7 bases, J lost 8 bases, and 5 bases lay in between. CDR3 DNA sequence: TGTGCCAGCACAAGGGGCTACACCTTC. Translating gives CASTRGYTF.

This clonotype showed up just a few times. This chain uses TRBV7-2 with TRBJ1-5; D remains ambiguous. This CDR3 contains 14 residues. V was shortened by 5 bases and J by 9 bases, with 17 bases between the two germline ends. Germline V gives CDR1 SGHTA, CDR2 FQGNSA. CDR3 nucleotides: TGTGCCAGCAGCCGTGCGGGGAGGTTGGGGCCCCAGCATTTT. This gives the protein CASSRAGRLGPQHF.

On this clonotype: The CDR3 end shows no conserved phenylalanine or tryptophan, and so a read error is likely. The rearrangement joins TRBV18 to TRBJ1-1, with 8 bases lining up with TRBD1. In germline, CDR1 is KGHSH, CDR2 LQKENI. Trimming at V came to 4 bases and at J to 3 bases, leaving 7 bases not matched to a gene. This CDR3 spans 15 amino acids. The CDR3 DNA sequence: TGTGCCAGCTCACTCCTGGACAGGGTTGACACTGAAGCTTTCCTT. It is translated as CASSLLDRVDTEAFL.

The chain couples TRBV7-3 to TRBJ2-7, with D unclear. Trimming took off 2 bases at V and 3 bases at J, with 11 bases between the two ends. The length of the CDR3 is 14 residues. Germline lookup yields CDR1 SGHTA and CDR2 FQGTGA. The CDR3 bases are TGTGCCAGCAGCTTACTCCCGTTAGACTACGAGCAGTACTTC. As protein: CASSLLPLDYEQYF.

Ten or more counts support this clonotype. The V and J genes are TRBV11-2 and TRBJ2-1, with 10 nucleotides matching TRBD2. V lost 3 bases and J lost 7; bases outside the gene matches: 6. Germline V gene sequence: CDR1 SGHAT, CDR2 FQNNGV. The CDR3 spans 15 residues. CDR3 amino acids: CASSFQRGGKNEQFF. The CDR3 bases are TGTGCCAGCAGCTTCCAGCGGGGGGGCAAGAATGAGCAGTTCTTC. The full variable domain, its missing parts supplied by reference TRBV11-2 and TRBJ2-1, is EAGVAQSPRYKIIEKRQSVAFWCNPISGHATLYWYQQILGQGPKLLIQFQNNGVVDDSQLPKDRFSAERLKGVDSTLKIQPAKLEDSAVYLCASSFQRGGKNEQFFGPGTRLTVL.